The 23 T cell receptor beta chains below all came from one sample that was sequenced in a study of CD8 T cells in ankylosing spondylitis. TCRdb re-analysed the 5' RACE reads in MiXCR, keeping a single row per CDR3 protein. Here the sample spans 150,000 to 200,000 distinct CDR3 sequences, around 17% being singletons. The sequenced material came from blood, either unsorted or a sorted T cell fraction (not recorded which). The receptors were gathered from a male donor with ankylosing spondylitis or in good health (not recorded which).

This clonotype was seen at least ten times. The chain carries TRBV10-3 and TRBJ1-2; TRBD1 might be the D (5 bases). The CDR3 loop spans 14 amino acids. Germline V lookup: CDR1 ENHRY, CDR2 SYGVKD. V dropped 6 bases and J dropped 3 bases, with 14 bases sitting between them. This CDR3 is CAISQGPSDYGYTF. The CDR3 nucleotides are TGTGCCATCAGCCAGGGCCCCTCGGACTATGGCTACACCTTC.

This clonotype showed up just a few times. The chain combines TRBV11-2 with TRBJ2-7; the match to TRBD2 covers 9 bases. Germline values: CDR1 SGHAT, CDR2 FQNNGV. This CDR3 region has 16 residues. The J segment lost 2 bases and the V segment lost 1 base, leaving 6 bases of the junction unmatched. CDR3 nucleotides: TGTGCCAGCAGCTTAGCCTTACTAGCGGGCCCCTACGAGCAGTACTTC. Protein sequence: CASSLALLAGPYEQYF.

The chain combines TRBV7-2 with TRBJ1-4; tentatively, D is TRBD1 (5 bases). CDR1 SGHTA and CDR2 FQGNSA come from the germline V gene. This CDR3 contains 15 residues. V lost 3 bases and J 4 bases, leaving 12 bases between the germline ends. Here the CDR3 DNA reads TGTGCCAGCAGCTTCCAGGGACCCTTTAATGAAAAACTGTTTTTT. Its protein product is CASSFQGPFNEKLFF.

This clonotype showed up many times. The chain couples TRBV27 to TRBJ2-3; TRBD1 or TRBD2 may be the D gene (5 bases each). The V gene lost 5 bases and the J gene lost 3 bases, with 15 bases spanning the gap. CDR1 and CDR2 (germline): MNHEY, SMNVEV (reference sequence). The CDR3 runs 15 residues. The CDR3 DNA reads TGTGCCAGCAGTCACACGGGAAGGACAACAGATACGCAGTATTTT. This gives the protein CASSHTGRTTDTQYF.

Comment on this clonotype: At one end, the junction sequence differs from germline, possibly due to a read error. The gene calls are TRBV6-1 and TRBJ1-1; no reliable D call. Germline V gene data show CDR1 as MNHNS and CDR2 as SASEGT. The CDR3 is 15 residues long. CDR3 in amino acids: CVSSKISGKNTEAFF. CDR3 nucleotides: TGTGTCAGCAGCAAAATCTCGGGGAAGAACACTGAAGCTTTCTTT.

The sample holds many counts of this clonotype. This sequence joins TRBV27 and TRBJ1-5; D uncertain. The CDR3 length is 15 residues. CDR1 and CDR2 from the germline V gene are MNHEY and SMNVEV (reference sequence). V was trimmed by 0 bases and J by 0 bases, leaving 6 bases between them. The CDR3, as DNA: TGTGCCAGCAGTTTATCCCCGTATAGCAATCAGCCCCAGCATTTT. Residues: CASSLSPYSNQPQHF.

This clonotype was seen many times. The CDR3 sequence: CASSLGVGDTEAFF. The CDR3 DNA reads as TGTGCCAGCAGTTTAGGGGTAGGGGACACTGAAGCTTTCTTT. The rearrangement joins TRBV12-3 or TRBV12-4 to TRBJ1-1; D is perhaps TRBD1 (5 bases). Trimming pared 1 base from V and 3 bases from J, leaving 9 bases between. There are 14 residues in the CDR3.

J is TRBJ2-1 and V is TRBV9; TRBD2 aligns across 8 bases. The CDR3 contains 14 residues. Germline CDR1 and CDR2: SGDLS and YYNGEE. V lost 3 bases, J lost 8 bases, and 7 bases stayed unmatched. CDR3 nucleotide sequence: TGTGCCAGCAGCGGAGCGGGAGTTCTGGATGAGCAGTTCTTC. It codes for CASSGAGVLDEQFF. The complete variable domain, with remaining parts taken from reference TRBV9 and TRBJ2-1, reads DSGVTQTPKHLITATGQRVTLRCSPRSGDLSVYWYQQSLDQGLQFLIQYYNGEERAKGNILERFSAQQFPDLHSELNLSSLELGDSALYFCASSGAGVLDEQFFGPGTRLTVL.

This clonotype came up a few times. The chain has TRBV20-1 and TRBJ2-3, with D possibly TRBD2 on 5 matching bases. V lost 6 bases and J lost 9, with 10 bases in between. CDR3 length equals 10 residues. CDR1 and CDR2 from the germline V gene are DFQATT and SNEGSKA (reference sequence). CDR3 sequence: CSADWETQYF. The CDR3 DNA follows: TGCAGTGCGGACTGGGAGACGCAGTATTTT.

This clonotype was counted only a few times. V gene TRBV21-1 combines with J gene TRBJ2-1; the table calls TRBD2, which could not be checked here. TRBV21-1 is annotated as a pseudogene. The CDR3 is 15 residues long. This CDR3 reads CASSGLAGVYNEQFF. CDR3 DNA sequence: TGTGCCAGCAGTGGACTAGCGGGAGTGTACAATGAGCAGTTCTTC.

In its sample, this clonotype was seen once. This sequence joins TRBV29-1 and TRBJ2-3, with D unresolved. The germline V and J ends were trimmed by 1 base and 7 bases, with 12 bases remaining between them. The germline V gene has CDR1 SQVTM and CDR2 ANQGSEA. The CDR3 contains 13 residues. In nucleotides, the CDR3 is TGCAGCGTTGAAGGAGTGGCGGCGAATACGCAGTATTTT. The encoded protein is CSVEGVAANTQYF.

This clonotype was observed a few times. This rearrangement joins TRBV28 to TRBJ2-7; possibly TRBD1 for D (5 bases). V shed 2 bases and J shed 2 bases, with 19 bases lying between them. CDR1 is MDHEN and CDR2 is SYDVKM in the germline V gene. The CDR3 consists of 17 residues. As DNA, the CDR3 is TGTGCCAGCAGTTTACCCCCGGGTCTAAGGGGCCCCTACGAGCAGTACTTC. As protein: CASSLPPGLRGPYEQYF.

This clonotype came up a few times. This chain links TRBV5-4 with TRBJ2-3; 7 bases fit TRBD2. Germline lookup yields CDR1 SGHNT and CDR2 YYREEE (reference sequence). The CDR3 has 15 amino acids. The V and J ends lost 1 base and 2 bases, in that order; junction bases with no gene match: 4. In DNA form, the CDR3 reads TGTGCCAGCAGCTTGTCTGGGAGGGACACAGATACGCAGTATTTT. Protein product: CASSLSGRDTDTQYF.

The chain employs TRBV28 and TRBJ1-2; D possibly corresponds to TRBD1 (5 bases). Looked up from germline, CDR1 is MDHEN and CDR2 is SYDVKM. Between the trimmed V and J ends, which lost 10 bases and 1 base, there was a span of 13 bases. The CDR3 totals 13 residues. The CDR3 here is CAIRDGNNYGYTF. Here the CDR3 DNA reads TGTGCCATCCGGGACGGTAATAACTATGGCTACACCTTC.

This clonotype was counted ten times or more. J is TRBJ2-1 and V is TRBV29-1, with D possibly matching TRBD2 (6 bases). There are 14 residues in the CDR3. V was clipped by 8 bases and J by 7 bases, with 21 bases between them. Per the germline V gene, CDR1 is SQVTM and CDR2 is ANQGSEA. CDR3 nucleotides: TGCAGCTCTCTTGGGGCGGGAAAGTTAAATGAGCAGTTCTTC. Its translation: CSSLGAGKLNEQFF.

There are many counts of this clonotype. The V call is TRBV5-1, the J call TRBJ2-2; D remains ambiguous. The CDR3 sequence is 18 residues long. The V end was cut by 0 bases, the J end by 1 base, with 16 bases between. Germline V CDR1 and CDR2: SGHRS, YFSETQ. The CDR3 DNA reads TGCGCCAGCAGCTTGGTGTCAGCCACGTACCAGAACACCGGGGAGCTGTTTTTT. Amino acids: CASSLVSATYQNTGELFF. Full variable domain (rest looked up from reference TRBV5-1 and TRBJ2-2): KAGVTQTPRYLIKTRGQQVTLSCSPISGHRSVSWYQQTPGQGLQFLFEYFSETQRNKGNFPGRFSGRQFSNSRSEMNVSTLELGDSALYLCASSLVSATYQNTGELFFGEGSRLTVL.

Many counts were recorded for this clonotype. V gene TRBV19 combines with J gene TRBJ2-1; TRBD1 matches 10 bases. Germline V gives CDR1 LNHDA, CDR2 SQIVND (reference sequence). The V segment lost 6 bases and the J segment 8 bases; nucleotides outside the gene matches: 13. This CDR3 comprises 16 residues. CDR3 DNA: TGTGCCAGTAGCAATCCCTGGGGACAGGGGTATGATGAGCAGTTCTTC. Translated: CASSNPWGQGYDEQFF.

This chain joins TRBV12-3 or TRBV12-4 and TRBJ2-1, with D possibly matching TRBD2 (6 bases). The length of the CDR3 is 15 residues. Trimming took 5 bases from V and 8 from J, leaving 19 bases between them. The CDR3 DNA reads TGTGCCAGCAGTAAACCGGGACTCGGTGTCTATGAGCAGTTCTTC. The encoded protein is CASSKPGLGVYEQFF.

V usage is TRBV11-2 and J usage is TRBJ2-3; 10 positions match TRBD2. This CDR3 contains 16 residues. Germline-derived CDR1 and CDR2 are SGHAT and FQNNGV. V was pared by 1 base and J by 8 bases, with 9 bases of the junction left unmatched. CDR3 sequence: CASSLVASGSRFTQYF. The DNA for the CDR3 is TGTGCCAGCAGCTTAGTCGCTAGCGGGAGCCGGTTTACGCAGTATTTT.

The V call is TRBV28, the J call TRBJ2-4; either TRBD1 or TRBD2 may supply D (5 bases each). The CDR3 covers 13 residues. V shed 3 bases and J shed 7 bases, with 10 bases lying between them. Germline values: CDR1 MDHEN, CDR2 SYDVKM. CDR3 in amino acids: CASSFGTVNIQYF. The DNA of the CDR3 is TGTGCCAGCAGTTTCGGGACGGTGAACATTCAGTACTTC.

This clonotype was recorded at least ten times. The rearrangement links TRBV20-1 to TRBJ2-3; 8 bases line up with TRBD2. Germline values: CDR1 DFQATT, CDR2 SNEGSKA (reference sequence). The CDR3 extends over 12 amino acids. With 7 bases clipped from V and 5 bases from J, the junction kept 5 bases outside the gene matches. CDR3 sequence (DNA): TGCAGTGTGCGGGGGGCAAGAGATACGCAGTATTTT. Translated, it gives CSVRGARDTQYF.

This clonotype was found a few times. The rearrangement joins TRBV27 to TRBJ1-6, with D unresolved. Trimming cost V 5 bases and J 4 bases, with 9 bases left between them. This CDR3 is built from 14 residues. CDR1 is MNHEY and CDR2 is SMNVEV in the germline V gene (reference sequence). For the CDR3, the DNA is TGTGCCAGCAGTACGACCTGGTATAATTCACCCCTCCACTTT. Amino acid sequence: CASSTTWYNSPLHF.

The V gene is TRBV6-5, the J gene TRBJ2-1, with D perhaps matching TRBD2 (6 bases). V was clipped by 6 bases and J by 0 bases, with 12 bases between them. The CDR3 is made up of 15 amino acids. Germline V gene data show CDR1 as MNHEY and CDR2 as SVGAGI. The CDR3 region is CASRLAEGSYNEQFF. CDR3 nucleotides: TGTGCCAGCAGATTAGCGGAAGGCTCCTACAATGAGCAGTTCTTC.